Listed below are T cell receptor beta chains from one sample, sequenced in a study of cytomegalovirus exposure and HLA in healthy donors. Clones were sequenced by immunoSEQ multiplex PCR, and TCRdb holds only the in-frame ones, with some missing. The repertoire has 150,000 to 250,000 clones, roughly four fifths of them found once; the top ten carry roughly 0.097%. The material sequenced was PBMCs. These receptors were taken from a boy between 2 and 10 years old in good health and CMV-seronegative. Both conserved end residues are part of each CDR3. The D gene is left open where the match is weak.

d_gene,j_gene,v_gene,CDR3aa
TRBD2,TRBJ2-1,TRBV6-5,CASSFHGTRSNEQFF
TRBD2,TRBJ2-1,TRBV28,CASSLIAGGDNEQFF
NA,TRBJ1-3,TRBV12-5,CASGLARSSGNTIYF
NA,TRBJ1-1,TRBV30,CALGHLNTEAFF
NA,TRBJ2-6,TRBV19,CASSNHYSGANVLTF
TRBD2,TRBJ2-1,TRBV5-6,CASSLGTSGGAYEQFF
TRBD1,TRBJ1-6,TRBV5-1,CASSLAGQGSPLHF
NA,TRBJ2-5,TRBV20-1,CSARIQETQYF
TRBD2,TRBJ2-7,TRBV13,CASSFPRSSGGEEQYF
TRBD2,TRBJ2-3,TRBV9,CASSVGPSGYTDTQYF
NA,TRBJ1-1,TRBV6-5,CASSRQPGFEAFF
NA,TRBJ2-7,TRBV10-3,CAIRSREASYEQYF
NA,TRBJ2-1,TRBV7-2,CASSLGTVGYNEQFF
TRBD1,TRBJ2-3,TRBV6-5,CASSYSGQGTDTQYF
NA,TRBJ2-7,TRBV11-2,CASSPGTRDTPNYEQYF
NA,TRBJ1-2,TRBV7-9,CASSPPLESANYGYTF
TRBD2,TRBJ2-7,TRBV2,CASSVAAGGPIGYEQYF
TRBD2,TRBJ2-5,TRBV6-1,CASSESIAGAQKTQYF
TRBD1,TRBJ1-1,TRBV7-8,CASSLAFAGTGGFRNTEAFF
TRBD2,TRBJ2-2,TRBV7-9,CASGSPVAGERTGELFF
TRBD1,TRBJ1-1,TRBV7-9,CASSLWRQGNEAFF
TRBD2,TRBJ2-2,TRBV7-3,CASSQGLAGWPGELFF
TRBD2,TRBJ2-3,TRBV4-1,CASSPPGGVLDTQYF
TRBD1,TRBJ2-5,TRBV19,CASSLVGVTGGQETQYF
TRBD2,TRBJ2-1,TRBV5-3,CARKRTSGAGYEQFF
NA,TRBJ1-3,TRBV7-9,CASSFQDSGNTIYF
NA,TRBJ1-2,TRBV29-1,CSDAGYGYTF
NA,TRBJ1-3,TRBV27,CASTQLVSLRAF
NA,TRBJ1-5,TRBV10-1,CASIFVRGEDSNQPQHF
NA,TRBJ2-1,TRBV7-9,CSSSLYVTGLSRNEQFF
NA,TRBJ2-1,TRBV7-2,CASSLAQSSSYNEQFF
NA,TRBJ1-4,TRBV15,CATSRGPVGGGVTNEKLFF
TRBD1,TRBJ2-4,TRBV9,CASSDLSGGENIQYF
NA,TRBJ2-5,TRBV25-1,CASSERSRQETQYF
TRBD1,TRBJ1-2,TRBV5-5,CASSLEQGSYGYTF
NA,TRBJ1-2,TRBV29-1,CSVVPGGGGYTF
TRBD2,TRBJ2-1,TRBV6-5,CASSYGGTSNNEQFF